This T cell receptor (beta chain) appears in the sequencing data of a study of radiation and T cells in renal cell carcinoma. General study findings and limits: Pretreatment tumor biopsies were lacking, so baseline clonotypes are unknown. Top tumor clonotypes rose in blood 2 weeks post-radiation, then contracted.

The repertoire was sequenced with immunoSEQ multiplex PCR; TCRdb's copy has only in-frame clones and lacks some. The sample shows approximately 75,000 clones, about 81% of them seen only once. Time point of the sample: blood 2 weeks post-SBRT. The treatment is: 15 Gy SBRT to primary tumor, nephrectomy 4 weeks later. The tumor was a clear cell renal cell carcinoma. This clone was detected once. Its antigen is undetermined. Germline V gene lookup returns CDR1 MDHEN and CDR2 SYDVKM. This CDR3 spans 19 amino acids. V was pared by 8 bases and J by 4 bases, with 20 bases of the junction left unmatched. The TCR originated in a man in his sixties with renal cell carcinoma. The chain links TRBV28 to TRBJ2-3; 11 nucleotides agree with TRBD2. This specimen was blood, taken from a patient whose treatment included radiotherapy and nephrectomy. The chain's CDR3 is CASLGGTWHSGRAADTQYF. CDR3 sequence (DNA): TGTGCCAGCTTGGGCGGGACGTGGCATAGCGGGAGGGCCGCAGATACGCAGTATTTT.